This TCR beta chain was retrieved from a study of long-term antiretroviral therapy in people with HIV. Across the study: When the earliest samples were collected, ART was typically delayed until CD4 counts fell.

At survey level, the immunoSEQ assay was run in its v3.0 version. Sequenced by immunoSEQ multiplex PCR; TCRdb stores in-frame clones only, minus some. The sample carries around 21,000 clones, roughly 80% recorded once. CDR3 length: 16 amino acids. V lost 4 bases to trimming and J lost 4 bases; unmatched junction nucleotides: 9. Germline CDR1 SGHTA, CDR2 FQGTGA. Study-wide results and limits: Upon ART, diversity increased but remained lower than transplant donor controls. Controls exceeded HIV repertoires in CDR3 length range.

The count of this clone is one. Its target is unknown. Material: unsorted PBMCs, obtained 0.2 years after starting antiretroviral therapy. The chain carries TRBV7-3 and TRBJ2-1; 8 nucleotides agree with TRBD2. The source is a woman aged 25 to 45 with HIV. The DNA of the CDR3 is TGTGCCAGCAGCTCCCCCGGGACTAGTGCATACAATGAGCAGTTCTTC. Translating gives CASSSPGTSAYNEQFF.